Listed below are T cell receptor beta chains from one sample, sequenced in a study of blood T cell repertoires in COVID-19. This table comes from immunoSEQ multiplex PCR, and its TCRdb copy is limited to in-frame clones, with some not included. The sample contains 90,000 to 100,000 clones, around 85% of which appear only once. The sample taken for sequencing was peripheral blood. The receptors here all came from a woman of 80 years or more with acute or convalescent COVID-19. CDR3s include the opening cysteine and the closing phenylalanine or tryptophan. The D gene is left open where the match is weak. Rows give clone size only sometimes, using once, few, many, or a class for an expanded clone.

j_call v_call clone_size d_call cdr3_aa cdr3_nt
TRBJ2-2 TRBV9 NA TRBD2 CASTLGSSGNTGELFF TGTGCCAGCACCCTGGGGTCTAGCGGGAACACCGGGGAGCTGTTTTTT
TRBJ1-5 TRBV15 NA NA CATSTPGSAQPQHF TGTGCCACCAGCACCCCAGGGTCGGCTCAGCCCCAGCATTTT
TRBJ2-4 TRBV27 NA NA CASSLKSPGNIQYF TGTGCCAGCAGTTTAAAATCTCCCGGGAACATTCAGTACTTC
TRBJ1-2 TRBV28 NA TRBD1 CASSSSGAGQGPANYGYTF TGTGCCAGCAGTTCGTCCGGAGCGGGACAGGGACCAGCTAACTATGGCTACACCTTC
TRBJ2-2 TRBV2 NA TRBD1 CASSDQGADTGELFF TGTGCCAGCAGTGATCAGGGGGCGGACACCGGGGAGCTGTTTTTT
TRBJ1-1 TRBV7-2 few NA CASRQQENTEAFF TGTGCCAGCAGACAACAGGAAAACACTGAAGCTTTCTTT
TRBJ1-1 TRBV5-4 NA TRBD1 CASSIQGARNTEAFF TGTGCCAGCAGCATCCAGGGGGCTCGGAACACTGAAGCTTTCTTT
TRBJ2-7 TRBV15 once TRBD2 CATSRPASGTYEQYF TGTGCCACCAGCCGACCTGCTAGCGGGACCTACGAGCAGTACTTC
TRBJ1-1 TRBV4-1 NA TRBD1 CASSLQGGTNTEAFF TGCGCCAGCAGCCTACAGGGGGGAACAAACACTGAAGCTTTCTTT
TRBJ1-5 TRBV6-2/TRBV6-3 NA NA CASSYGGAINQPQHF TGTGCCAGCAGTTACGGCGGGGCGATAAATCAGCCCCAGCATTTT
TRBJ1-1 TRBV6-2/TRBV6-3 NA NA CASSRGGTEAFF TGTGCCAGCAGCCGAGGGGGCACTGAAGCTTTCTTT
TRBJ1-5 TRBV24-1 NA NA CATSAGGPHNQPQHF TGTGCCACCAGTGCGGGGGGCCCCCACAATCAGCCCCAGCATTTT
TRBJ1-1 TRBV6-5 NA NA CASSYQDSQFEAFF TGTGCCAGCAGTTACCAGGACAGCCAATTTGAAGCTTTCTTT
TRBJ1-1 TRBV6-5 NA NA CASRPYSGANTEAFF TGTGCCAGCAGGCCCTATTCAGGGGCGAACACTGAAGCTTTCTTT
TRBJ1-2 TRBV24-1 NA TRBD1 CATGTGSPYGYTF TGTGCCACCGGGACAGGGTCTCCCTATGGCTACACCTTC
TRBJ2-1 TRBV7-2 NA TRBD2 CASSLDGRGIDEQFF TGTGCCAGCAGCTTAGACGGGAGGGGGATTGATGAGCAGTTCTTC
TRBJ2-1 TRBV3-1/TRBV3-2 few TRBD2 CASSRGTSGYNEQFF TGTGCCAGCAGCCGCGGGACTAGCGGATACAATGAGCAGTTCTTC
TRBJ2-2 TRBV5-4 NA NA CASSKLAGELFF TGTGCCAGCAGCAAGCTCGCCGGGGAGCTGTTTTTT
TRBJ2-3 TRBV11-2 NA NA CASRPLFTDTQYF TGTGCCAGCAGGCCTCTATTCACAGATACGCAGTATTTT
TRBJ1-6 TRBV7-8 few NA CASSALGEDYNSPLHF TGTGCCAGCAGCGCCCTTGGAGAGGATTATAATTCACCCCTCCACTTT
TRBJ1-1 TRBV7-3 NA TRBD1 CASSTRQGSTEAFF TGTGCCAGCAGCACCCGACAGGGATCCACTGAAGCTTTCTTT
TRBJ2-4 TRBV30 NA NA CAWSNGGRNIQYF TGTGCCTGGAGTAATGGAGGGCGGAACATTCAGTACTTC
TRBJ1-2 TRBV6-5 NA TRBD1 CASSYSGQGYGYTF TGTGCCAGCAGTTACTCTGGACAGGGCTATGGCTACACCTTC
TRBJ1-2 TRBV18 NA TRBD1 CASSRGQGDLGYTF TGTGCCAGCTCGCGGGGACAGGGTGATCTTGGCTACACCTTC
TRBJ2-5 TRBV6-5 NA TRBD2 CASFGGSGETQYF TGTGCCAGCTTCGGGGGGTCTGGAGAGACCCAGTACTTC
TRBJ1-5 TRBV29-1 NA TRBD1 CSASTGLVNQPQHF TGCAGCGCTTCGACAGGGCTGGTAAATCAGCCCCAGCATTTT
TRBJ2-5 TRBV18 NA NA CASSPIGLKETQYF TGTGCCAGCTCACCAATCGGACTAAAAGAGACCCAGTACTTC
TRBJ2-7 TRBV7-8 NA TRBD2 CASSLVAKPSGGREQYF TGTGCCAGCAGCTTGGTCGCTAAGCCTAGCGGGGGACGCGAGCAGTACTTC